The source of this T cell receptor beta chain is a study of shared clonotypes between healthy human individuals (dated by TCRdb to 2018 to 2021). In the study overall: A couple of women and a few men aged 18 to 49 years were included in the cohort. To estimate repertoire size and how much clonotype sharing occurs between individuals, the study deeply sequenced the blood TCR repertoires of about five healthy adults. For each donor, CD4 naive and CD4 memory were each given three plates, CD8 naive was given two plates, and CD8 memory was given one plate. Libraries were prepared and TCR repertoires were sequenced by different laboratories using diverse techniques, in order to increase sequencing depth and limit assay-specific biases. Leukapheresis yielded between about 0.94 and 8.9 billion PBMCs per donor.

About this clone: What this receptor recognizes is not known. The record has no base qualities; no much larger clone is one base away.

CD8 naive samples were CD45RO-negative cells positively selected for CCR7, giving a CD45RA+CCR7+ population that excluded TemRA cells. The donors were healthy, HIV-negative adults who had no recently reported acute infections or vaccinations. Every donor was a Caucasian adult residing in Nashville, Tennessee, USA. Blood was collected by leukapheresis, and PBMCs were isolated by Ficoll-Histopaque density gradient centrifugation and then cryopreserved in liquid nitrogen vapor phase. Purity and quantity of every magnetically sorted T cell population were checked by analytical flow cytometry. Genomic DNA was isolated from each sorted fraction and quantified by UV absorbance on a Nanodrop 2000c. The V and J ends are trimmed by 3 bases and 4 bases, leaving 19 bases between them. According to the germline V gene, CDR1 reads SGHVS and CDR2 reads FNYEAQ. The CDR3 has 16 amino acids, counting the end cysteine and phenylalanine. Left in the record is the CDR3 DNA by itself, 48 bases read in frame from the first base.

The research as a whole found: The genetic and exposure-history diversity represented was limited by the small number of donors. Higher generation probabilities were observed for clonotypes shared by all four sorted-subset donors than for non-shared clonotypes. Pairwise subsampling indicated that sequencing depth was expected to affect the degree of clonotype sharing among donors. Sampling was restricted to blood, and TCR repertoires in tissues likely differ from the TCR repertoires found in blood. Incomplete sequencing was indicated by rarefaction of sorted-subset datasets, despite the large sequencing depth. Sharing across a handful of donors was observed for roughly 5% of naive CD4, 3.5% of naive CD8, 2% to 2.5% of memory CD4, and around 0.42% of memory CD8 clonotypes. Larger estimated clonotype richness was generally found for naive subsets than for memory subsets.

TCR CDR3 regions were amplified from genomic DNA by multiplex PCR using the deep immunoSEQ assay. Extracted genomic DNA from each cell subset was distributed evenly across all wells of several immunoSEQ 96-well plates, and each plate was treated as a replicate. For sorted subsets, each replicate PCR was loaded with roughly 0.2 ug genomic DNA, equivalent to approximately 33,000 T cell genomes. Purified libraries were quantified with a Qubit 3.0 fluorometer, sized on a Bioanalyzer 2100, and re-quantified with the KAPA Library Quantification kit. Every immunoSEQ 96-well plate was sequenced on a dedicated single-read 150-cycle Illumina NextSeq 550 flow cell. On the study's bioinformatics: Because only junctional sequences without quality scores were contained in the immunoSEQ output, filtering matching that applied to full-length reads could not be performed. Sequences were annotated with PyIR, a Python wrapper for IgBLAST v1.9, using IMGT germline references to assign V/J genes and CDR3. Reads with weak V/J assignments (E-value above 1e-6), missing CDR3, stop codons, out-of-frame junctions, or ambiguous translated residues were removed. V3J clonotypes were defined as sequences sharing an identical inferred V gene, J gene, and CDR3 amino acid sequence. To compute the percentage overlap between repertoires, the number of shared unique clonotypes was divided by the size of the smaller repertoire. Richness of each repertoire was evaluated using RTK rarefaction, the Chao1 estimator, and Recon v2.1 estimates of unobserved clonotypes. Generation probabilities were computed with OLGA for all TCRbeta clonotypes obtained by the gDNA method from several donors. This is the immuneACCESS table as TCRdb keeps it, with only in-frame sequences that have V and J called. A part of the clones is gone; compared with another copy, unresolved V genes explain less than half, and the rest is unexplained. That table supplies the V and J calls and clone size; D and trimming were determined from the DNA. For this sample there are 500,000 to 700,000 clones; approximately 95% appear just once. Over 0.095% of the sample is taken by the ten largest.

The V and J genes are TRBV7-6 and TRBJ2-7, with a tentative D gene TRBD2 over 6 matching bases. This receptor was obtained from a woman in her twenties or thirties in good health. Sequenced material: naive CD8+ T cells sorted from blood. In light of the paper, this sample's cell subset or site label describes: CD45RA+CCR7+. The CDR3 reads as follows: CASSFGEALAGYEQYF. Read as DNA, the sequence is TGTGCCAGCAGCTTTGGGGAGGCCCTCGCTGGGTACGAGCAGTACTTC.